Below, one T cell receptor beta chain is given with its context. The antigen remains undetermined. The data originate from a study of T cell repertoires in cytomegalovirus infection. Study background: Public TCR beta signatures indicated both CMV infection and matching HLA type.

Each CDR3 protein is one row after TCRdb ran MiXCR on the reads. Of about 470,000 distinct CDR3 sequences in the sample, roughly 46% were seen once. Trimming took 2 bases from V and 8 from J, leaving 19 bases between them. The CDR3 is 16 amino acids. The V gene's germline CDR1 is MGHDK and CDR2 SYGVNS. The study, taken as a whole, reports: Within the response measured ex vivo, HLA-C-restricted CMV-specific TCR beta clonotypes were dominant. The study identified carriers of CMV plus the relevant HLA from cumulative public TCR beta family frequency.

The chain is built from TRBV25-1 and TRBJ2-1; the D is unclear. The material sequenced was cultured PBMCs, taken from culture after CMV antigen stimulation. This clonotype was obtained from a human donor in good health (CMV status not recorded). Some clones in this sample may be carry-over from other donors' samples. The DNA for the CDR3 is TGTGCCAGCAGTGAAGGGGTTTGGGCCGCCAGCGATGAGCAGTTCTTC. Translated, it gives CASSEGVWAASDEQFF.